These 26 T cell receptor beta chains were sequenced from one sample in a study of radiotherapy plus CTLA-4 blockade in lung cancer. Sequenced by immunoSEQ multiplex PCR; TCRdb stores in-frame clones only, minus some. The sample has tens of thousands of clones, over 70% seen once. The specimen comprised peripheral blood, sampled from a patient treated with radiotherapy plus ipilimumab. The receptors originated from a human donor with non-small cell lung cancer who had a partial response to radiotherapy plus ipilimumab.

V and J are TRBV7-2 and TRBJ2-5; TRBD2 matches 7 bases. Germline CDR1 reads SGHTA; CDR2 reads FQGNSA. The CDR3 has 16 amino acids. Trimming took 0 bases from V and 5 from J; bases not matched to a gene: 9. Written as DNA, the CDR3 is TGTGCCAGCAGCTTAGCGGGGAGCGGGGCAGGGGAGACCCAGTACTTC. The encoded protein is CASSLAGSGAGETQYF.

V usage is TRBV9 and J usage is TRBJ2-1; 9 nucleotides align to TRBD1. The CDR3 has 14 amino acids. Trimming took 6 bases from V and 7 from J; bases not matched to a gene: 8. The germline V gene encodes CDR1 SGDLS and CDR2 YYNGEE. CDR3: CASMPGQGYNEQFF. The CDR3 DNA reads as TGTGCCAGCATGCCGGGACAGGGCTATAATGAGCAGTTCTTC.

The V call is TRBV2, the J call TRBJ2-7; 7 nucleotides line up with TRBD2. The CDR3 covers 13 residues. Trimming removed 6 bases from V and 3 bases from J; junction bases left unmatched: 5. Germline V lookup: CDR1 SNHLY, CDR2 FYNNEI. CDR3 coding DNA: TGTGCCAGCAGAGCGGGGCCCGACTACGAGCAGTACTTC. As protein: CASRAGPDYEQYF.

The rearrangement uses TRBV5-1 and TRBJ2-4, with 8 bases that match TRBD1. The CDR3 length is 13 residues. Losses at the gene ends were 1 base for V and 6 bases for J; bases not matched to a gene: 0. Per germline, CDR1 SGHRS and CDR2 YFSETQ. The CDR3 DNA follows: TGCGCCAGCAGCTTGACAGGGGGAAACATTCAGTACTTC. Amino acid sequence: CASSLTGGNIQYF.

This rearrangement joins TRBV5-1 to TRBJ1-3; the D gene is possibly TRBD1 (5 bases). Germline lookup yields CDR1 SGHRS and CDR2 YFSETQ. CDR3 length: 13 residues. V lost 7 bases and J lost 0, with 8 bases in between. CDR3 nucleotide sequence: TGCGCCAGCGGGGGGAGCTCTGGAAACACCATATATTTT. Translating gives CASGGSSGNTIYF.

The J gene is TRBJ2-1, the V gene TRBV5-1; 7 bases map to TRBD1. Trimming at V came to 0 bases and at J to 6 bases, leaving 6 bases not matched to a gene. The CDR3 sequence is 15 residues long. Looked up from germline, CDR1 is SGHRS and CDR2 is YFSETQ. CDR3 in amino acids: CASSLAGGLGNEQFF. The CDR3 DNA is TGCGCCAGCAGCTTGGCAGGGGGTTTAGGCAATGAGCAGTTCTTC.

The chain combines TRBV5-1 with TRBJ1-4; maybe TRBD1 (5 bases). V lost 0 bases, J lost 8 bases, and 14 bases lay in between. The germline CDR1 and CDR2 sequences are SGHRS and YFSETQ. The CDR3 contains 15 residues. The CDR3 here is CASSLAAGLGEKLFF. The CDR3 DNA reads TGCGCCAGCAGCTTGGCCGCGGGGCTGGGCGAAAAACTGTTTTTT.

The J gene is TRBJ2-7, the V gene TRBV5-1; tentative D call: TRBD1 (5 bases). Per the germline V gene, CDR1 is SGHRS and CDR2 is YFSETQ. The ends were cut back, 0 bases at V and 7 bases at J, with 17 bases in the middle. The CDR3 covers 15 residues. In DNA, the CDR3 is TGCGCCAGCAGCTTGGTGGCAGGGAAAGGGCGGGAGCAGTACTTC. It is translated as CASSLVAGKGREQYF.

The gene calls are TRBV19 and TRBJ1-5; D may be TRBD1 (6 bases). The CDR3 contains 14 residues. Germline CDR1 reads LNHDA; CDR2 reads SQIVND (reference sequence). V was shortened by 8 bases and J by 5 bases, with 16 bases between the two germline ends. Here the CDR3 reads CASGRQDGYQPQHF. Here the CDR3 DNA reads TGTGCCAGTGGTAGACAGGATGGTTATCAGCCCCAGCATTTT.

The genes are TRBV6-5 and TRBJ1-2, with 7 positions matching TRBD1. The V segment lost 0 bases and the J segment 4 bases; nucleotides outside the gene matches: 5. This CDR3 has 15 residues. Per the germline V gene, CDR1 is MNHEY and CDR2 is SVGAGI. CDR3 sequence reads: CASSYSRTGRYGYTF. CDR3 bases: TGTGCCAGCAGTTACTCTAGGACAGGACGCTATGGCTACACCTTC.

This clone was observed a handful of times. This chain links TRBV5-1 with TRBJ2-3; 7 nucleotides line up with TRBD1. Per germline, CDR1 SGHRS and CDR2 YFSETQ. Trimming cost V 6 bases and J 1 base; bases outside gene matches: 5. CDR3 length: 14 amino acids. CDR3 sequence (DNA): TGCGCCAGCAAGGGGGCGTTAGGCACAGATACGCAGTATTTT. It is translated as CASKGALGTDTQYF.

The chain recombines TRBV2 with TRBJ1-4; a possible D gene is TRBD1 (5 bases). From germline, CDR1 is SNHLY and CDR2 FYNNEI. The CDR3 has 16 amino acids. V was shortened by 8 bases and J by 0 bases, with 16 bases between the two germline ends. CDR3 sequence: CASCGGAFATNEKLFF. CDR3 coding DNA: TGTGCCAGCTGCGGGGGAGCTTTTGCAACTAATGAAAAACTGTTTTTT. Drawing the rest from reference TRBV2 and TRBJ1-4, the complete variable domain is EPEVTQTPSHQVTQMGQEVILRCVPISNHLYFYWYRQILGQKVEFLVSFYNNEISEKSEIFDDQFSVERPDGSNFTLKIRSTKLEDSAMYFCASCGGAFATNEKLFFGSGTQLSVL.

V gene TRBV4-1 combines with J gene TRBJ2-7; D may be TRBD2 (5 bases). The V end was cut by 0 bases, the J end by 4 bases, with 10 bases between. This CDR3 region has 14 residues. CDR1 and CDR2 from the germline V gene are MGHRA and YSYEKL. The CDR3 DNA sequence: TGCGCCAGCAGCCAAGACCTAGCAGATTACGAGCAGTACTTC. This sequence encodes CASSQDLADYEQYF.

The CDR3 coding sequence is TGTGCCAGCGAGATGTCTGGGGCCAACGTCCTGACTTTC. Its translation is CASEMSGANVLTF. The genes are TRBV6-1 and TRBJ2-6; D ambiguous. The CDR3 runs to 13 residues. Trimming cost V 8 bases and J 1 base, with 6 bases left between them. CDR1 MNHNS and CDR2 SASEGT come from the germline V gene.

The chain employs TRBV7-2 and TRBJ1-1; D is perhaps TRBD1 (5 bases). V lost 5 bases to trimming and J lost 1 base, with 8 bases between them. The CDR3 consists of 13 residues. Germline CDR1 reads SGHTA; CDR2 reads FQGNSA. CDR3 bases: TGTGCCAGCAGCCTTCAGGGGAACACTGAAGCTTTCTTT. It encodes CASSLQGNTEAFF.

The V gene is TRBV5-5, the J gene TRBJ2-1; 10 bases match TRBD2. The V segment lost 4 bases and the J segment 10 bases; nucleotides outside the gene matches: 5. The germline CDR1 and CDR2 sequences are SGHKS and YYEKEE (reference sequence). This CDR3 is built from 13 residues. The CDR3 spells CASSQGLAVEQFF. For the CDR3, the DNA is TGTGCCAGCAGCCAAGGACTAGCGGTGGAGCAGTTCTTC.

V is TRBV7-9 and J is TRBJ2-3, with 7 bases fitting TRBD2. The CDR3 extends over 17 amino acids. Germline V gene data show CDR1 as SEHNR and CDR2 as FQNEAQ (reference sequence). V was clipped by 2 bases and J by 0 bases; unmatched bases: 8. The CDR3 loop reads CASSLSLAEPSTDTQYF. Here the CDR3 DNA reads TGTGCCAGCAGCTTAAGCCTAGCGGAGCCTAGCACAGATACGCAGTATTTT.

The CDR3 spells CSVPGAAEAFF. The CDR3 bases are TGCAGCGTTCCAGGGGCCGCTGAAGCTTTCTTT. The chain is built from TRBV29-1 and TRBJ1-1; a possible D gene is TRBD1 (6 bases). The CDR3 consists of 11 residues. Germline assignment: CDR1 SQVTM and CDR2 ANQGSEA. Trimming pared 5 bases from V and 6 bases from J, leaving 10 bases between.

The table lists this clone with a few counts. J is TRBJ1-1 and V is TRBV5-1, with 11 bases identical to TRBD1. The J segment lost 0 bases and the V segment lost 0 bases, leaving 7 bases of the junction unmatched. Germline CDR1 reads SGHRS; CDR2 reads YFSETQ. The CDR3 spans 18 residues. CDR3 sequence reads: CASSLAIRDRGVNTEAFF. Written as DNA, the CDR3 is TGCGCCAGCAGCTTGGCGATACGGGACAGGGGGGTGAACACTGAAGCTTTCTTT.

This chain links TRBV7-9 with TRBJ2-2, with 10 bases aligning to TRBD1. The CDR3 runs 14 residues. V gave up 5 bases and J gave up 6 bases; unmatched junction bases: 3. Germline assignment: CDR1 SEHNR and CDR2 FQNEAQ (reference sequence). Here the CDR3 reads CASSLGQGAGELFF. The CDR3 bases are TGTGCCAGCAGCCTAGGACAGGGGGCCGGGGAGCTGTTTTTT.

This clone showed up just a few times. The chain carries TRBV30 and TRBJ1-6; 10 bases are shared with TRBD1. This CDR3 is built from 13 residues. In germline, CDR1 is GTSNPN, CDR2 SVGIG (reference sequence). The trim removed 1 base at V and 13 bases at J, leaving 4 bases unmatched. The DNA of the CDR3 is TGTGCCTGGAGTGGGGGACAGGGGACCCCCCTCCACTTT. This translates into CAWSGGQGTPLHF. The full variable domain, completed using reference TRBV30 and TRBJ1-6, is SQTIHQWPATLVQPVGSPLSLECTVEGTSNPNLYWYRQAAGRGLQLLFYSVGIGQISSEVPQNLSASRPQDRQFILSSKKLLLSDSGFYLCAWSGGQGTPLHFGNGTRLTVT.

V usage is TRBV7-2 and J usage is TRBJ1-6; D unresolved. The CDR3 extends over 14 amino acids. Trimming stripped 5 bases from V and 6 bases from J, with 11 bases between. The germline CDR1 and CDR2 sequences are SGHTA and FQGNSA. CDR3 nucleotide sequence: TGTGCCAGCAGCCCGTCCGGAGGTAATTCACCCCTCCACTTT. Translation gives CASSPSGGNSPLHF.

CDR3 nucleotide sequence: TGCGCCAGCAGCCAAAAACCGGGACAGGGGCCCCAGCAATCTGAAGCTTTCTTT. Translating it yields CASSQKPGQGPQQSEAFF. This chain links TRBV5-1 with TRBJ1-1; 10 bases agree with TRBD1. V shed 4 bases and J 6 bases; nucleotides not matched to a gene: 18. In germline, CDR1 is SGHRS, CDR2 YFSETQ. CDR3 length equals 18 residues.

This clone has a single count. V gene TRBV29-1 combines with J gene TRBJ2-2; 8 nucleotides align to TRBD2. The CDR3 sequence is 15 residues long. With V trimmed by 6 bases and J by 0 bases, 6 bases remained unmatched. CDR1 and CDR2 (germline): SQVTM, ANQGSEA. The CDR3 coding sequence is TGCAGCGTCAGACTAGCGAGCACGAACACCGGGGAGCTGTTTTTT. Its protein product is CSVRLASTNTGELFF.

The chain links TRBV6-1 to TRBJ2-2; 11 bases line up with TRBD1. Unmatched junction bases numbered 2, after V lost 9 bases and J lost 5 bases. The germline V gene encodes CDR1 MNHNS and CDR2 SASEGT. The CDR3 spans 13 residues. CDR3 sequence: CASRDRGTGELFF. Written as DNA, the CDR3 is TGTGCCAGTAGGGACAGGGGGACCGGGGAGCTGTTTTTT.

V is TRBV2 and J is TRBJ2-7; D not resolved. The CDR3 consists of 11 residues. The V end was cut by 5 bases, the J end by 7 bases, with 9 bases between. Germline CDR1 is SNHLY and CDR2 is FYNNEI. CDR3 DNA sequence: TGTGCCAGCAGTCCCCTTCGGGAGCAGTACTTC. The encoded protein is CASSPLREQYF.